Each of the 26 T cell receptor beta chains below was sequenced from the same sample in a study of tumor and adjacent non-tumor tissue in lung cancer. A modified ARM-PCR protocol with three rounds of nested PCR amplified TCRbeta. TCRdb recomputed calls from the multiplex PCR reads with MiXCR, one row per CDR3 protein. The sample lists about 110,000 distinct CDR3 sequences; approximately 84% were seen once. The template was RNA from unsorted bulk tissue. The sequencing sample was made of lung tumor tissue. Every receptor here comes from a man between 65 and 85 years old with non-small cell lung cancer.

This clonotype is termed large (0.1 to 1%). This chain uses TRBV6-1 with TRBJ2-7; a possible D gene is TRBD1 (6 bases). The germline CDR1 and CDR2 sequences are MNHNS and SASEGT. This CDR3 is 14 amino acids long. V was pared by 0 bases and J by 7 bases, with 13 bases between. The CDR3 sequence is CASSEAQGTREQYF. CDR3 bases: TGTGCCAGCAGTGAAGCACAGGGAACAAGGGAGCAGTACTTC.

Details on this clonotype: This CDR3 is missing its conserved last phenylalanine or tryptophan, likely due to a read error. This chain uses TRBV29-1 with TRBJ2-3; no clear D. The CDR3 spans 12 residues. Per germline, CDR1 SQVTM and CDR2 ANQGSEA. V lost 4 bases, J lost 4 bases, and 9 bases lay in between. CDR3 DNA: TGCAGCGTTGGTAAGGGCGCAGATACGCAGTATCTT. Its translation: CSVGKGADTQYL.

About this clonotype: Mismatch with germline at one junction end may stem from a read error. CDR3 sequence reads: CASSLSQGGSTETQYF. In DNA, the CDR3 is TGTGCCAGCAGCTTATCTCAGGGTGGGAGCACAGAAACGCAGTATTTT. This chain joins TRBV11-2 and TRBJ2-3, with D perhaps matching TRBD1 or TRBD2 (5 bases each). CDR1 and CDR2 from the germline V gene are SGHAT and FQNNGV. CDR3 length: 16 amino acids.

Of note for this clonotype: The final CDR3 position lacks the conserved phenylalanine or tryptophan, pointing to a likely read error. Because the CDR3's place on the DNA is in doubt, the DNA is left out and the CDR3 is given as listed by TCRdb. The chain is built from TRBV6-1 and TRBJ2-1; the listed D gene, TRBD1, was not tested against the DNA. The CDR3 is 15 residues long, counting both termini. Per germline, CDR1 MNHNS and CDR2 SASEGT. CDR3 residues: CASSDPGAGGGEQFL.

With regard to this clonotype: At one end the junction does not follow the germline gene, possibly because of a read error. This chain links TRBV4-2 with TRBJ1-2; no reliable D call. The length of the CDR3 is 16 residues. The germline V gene encodes CDR1 LGHNA and CDR2 YNFKEQ. DNA of the CDR3: TGTGCCAGCAGCCAAGATTTGAGCTGGGCCAACTATGGCTGCACCTTC. Protein: CASSQDLSWANYGCTF.

Worth noting for this clonotype: Compared with germline, one end of the junction differs, possibly owing to a read error. The rearrangement joins TRBV11-3 to TRBJ2-1; 14 positions match TRBD2. Per the germline V gene, CDR1 is SGHNT and CDR2 is YENEEA. The CDR3 consists of 15 residues. CDR3 in DNA: TGTACAAGCAGTCGACTAGCGGGGGGGTACAATGAGCAATTCTTC. It codes for CTSSRLAGGYNEQFF.

About this clonotype itself: The junction shows a germline mismatch at one end, possibly a read error. The chain carries TRBV11-3 and TRBJ2-2; TRBD1 aligns across 9 bases. There are 15 residues in the CDR3. Germline-derived CDR1 and CDR2 are SGHNT and YENEEA. The CDR3 sequence: CASIGQGRDTGELFF. CDR3 DNA: TGTGCCAGCATAGGACAGGGGAGGGACACCGGGGAGTTGTTTTTT.

In regard to this clonotype: One end of the junction fails to match germline, which may point to a read error. The chain links TRBV29-1 to TRBJ2-2, with D unclear. The CDR3 contains 13 residues. The germline gives CDR1 SQVTM, CDR2 ANQGSEA. For the CDR3, the DNA is TGCAACGTTTACCAGAGGAACACCGGGGAGCTGTTTTTT. It yields the protein CNVYQRNTGELFF.

With respect to this clonotype: A read error may account for a junction end that differs from germline. The chain employs TRBV5-5 and TRBJ2-3, with TRBD2 as a possible D gene (5 bases). The CDR3 covers 14 residues. Germline assignment: CDR1 SGHKS and CDR2 YYEKEE (reference sequence). The CDR3 sequence: CGSGRWVPTDTQYF. CDR3 coding DNA: TGTGGCAGCGGTCGTTGGGTTCCTACAGATACGCAGTATTTT.

This clonotype was detected only a few times. An end of the junction differs from the germline gene, which may be a read error. As DNA, the CDR3 is TGCAGCGTTTATCTCGGGCCCGGGGAGCTGTCTTTT. This gives the protein CSVYLGPGELSF. V and J are TRBV29-1 and TRBJ2-2; TRBD2 is a possible D gene (5 bases). Germline CDR1 is SQVTM and CDR2 is ANQGSEA. The CDR3 runs 12 residues.

With respect to this clonotype: Being one base from a much bigger clone, this may be a read error. The V gene is TRBV20-1, the J gene TRBJ2-2, with D possibly being TRBD2 (6 bases). The CDR3 covers 14 residues. Germline CDR1 and CDR2: DFQATT and SNEGSKA (reference sequence). The CDR3 DNA reads TGCAGTGCGTTAGCGGCCCTAAACACCTGGGAGCTGTTTTTT. Its protein is CSALAALNTWELFF.

This clonotype was detected a few times. Given the absence of the conserved phenylalanine or tryptophan at the CDR3 end, a read error is likely. The CDR3 reads CASNQVATLGDEQFS. The CDR3 bases are TGCGCCAGCAACCAAGTTGCTACCCTTGGGGATGAGCAGTTCTCC. The gene calls are TRBV4-3 and TRBJ2-1; D unclear. Per the germline V gene, CDR1 is LGHNA and CDR2 is YSLEER. This CDR3 is 15 amino acids long.

Regarding this clonotype: Mismatch with germline at one junction end may stem from a read error. CDR3 region: CASSQDELAGGLEQLF. Here the CDR3 DNA reads TGCGCCAGCAGTCAAGATGAACTAGCGGGAGGGCTTGAGCAGTTATTC. This chain links TRBV4-3 with TRBJ2-1, with 13 bases that match TRBD2. The germline V gene has CDR1 LGHNA and CDR2 YSLEER. This CDR3 has 16 residues.

The rearrangement joins TRBV11-2 to TRBJ2-1; 7 positions match TRBD1. The CDR3 is 13 amino acids. The germline V gene encodes CDR1 SGHAT and CDR2 FQNNGV. Trimming removed 9 bases from V and 9 bases from J; junction bases left unmatched: 11. CDR3 in amino acids: CASNLNRGSEQFF. The CDR3 DNA follows: TGTGCCAGTAACTTAAACAGGGGCAGTGAGCAGTTCTTC.

The chain uses TRBV11-2 and TRBJ2-1, with unresolved D. Trimming removed 5 bases from V and 9 bases from J, with 17 bases in between. The CDR3 loop spans 14 amino acids. The germline V gene has CDR1 SGHAT and CDR2 FQNNGV. CDR3 in DNA: TGTGCCAGCAGCCTAAGCTTAGGTTACGGTGAGCAGTTCTTC. It yields the protein CASSLSLGYGEQFF.

To note about this clonotype: It is likely a read error, because the conserved phenylalanine at the end of the CDR3 is missing. The chain employs TRBV11-2 and TRBJ2-7; D is unclear. The CDR3 totals 13 residues. Germline lookup yields CDR1 SGHAT and CDR2 FQNNGV. Trimming took off 5 bases at V and 9 bases at J, with 17 bases between the two ends. In nucleotides, the CDR3 is TGTGCCAGCAGCCAATGGACCGAGTGCGGGCAGTACTAC. Its protein product is CASSQWTECGQYY.

As DNA, the CDR3 is TGTGCCAGTAGTATGAGACAGAGGACGAACACTGAAGCTTTCTTT. This sequence encodes CASSMRQRTNTEAFF. This chain uses TRBV6-2 or TRBV6-3 with TRBJ1-1; D is perhaps TRBD1 (5 bases). Trimming shortened V by 9 bases and J by 1 base, and 18 bases separated the two germline ends. Germline V gene sequence: CDR1 MNHEY, CDR2 SVGEGT. The CDR3 runs 15 residues.

For this clonotype: Likely a read error: the CDR3 ends without its conserved phenylalanine or tryptophan. This chain uses TRBV28 with TRBJ1-4; no clear D gene. CDR1 and CDR2 from the germline V gene are MDHEN and SYDVKM. The V end was cut by 2 bases, the J end by 4 bases, with 11 bases between. This CDR3 contains 15 residues. The CDR3, as DNA: TGTGCCAGCAGTTTACTCGGATTAAGTAATGAAAAACTGTTTTGT. It translates to CASSLLGLSNEKLFC.

As regards this clonotype: No conserved phenylalanine or tryptophan ends this CDR3, so it is likely a read error. V and J are TRBV9 and TRBJ1-2, with D unresolved. The V gene's germline CDR1 is SGDLS and CDR2 YYNGEE. The CDR3 sequence is 14 residues long. Here the CDR3 reads CASSVDRGNYDYTL. The CDR3 nucleotides read TGTGCCAGCAGCGTAGATCGTGGTAACTATGACTACACCTTA.

As for this clonotype: Because it lacks the conserved phenylalanine or tryptophan at the end, this CDR3 is likely a read error. This rearrangement joins TRBV11-2 to TRBJ2-7; tentatively, D is TRBD2 (5 bases). CDR1 and CDR2 from the germline V gene are SGHAT and FQNNGV. This CDR3 contains 17 residues. Trimming removed 1 base from V and 3 bases from J, with 19 bases in between. CDR3 DNA: TGTGCCAGCAGCTTAGTACCCACTTTGCTAGCCTACTACGAGCAGTACTTA. It translates to CASSLVPTLLAYYEQYL.

The V call is TRBV11-2, the J call TRBJ2-2, with D perhaps matching TRBD1 (6 bases). CDR3 length: 14 amino acids. Germline CDR1 and CDR2: SGHAT and FQNNGV. The germline V and J ends were trimmed by 5 bases and 8 bases, with 15 bases remaining between them. CDR3 sequence reads: CASSLDSQKGELFF. CDR3 nucleotides: TGTGCCAGCAGCCTGGACAGTCAGAAGGGGGAGCTGTTTTTT.

This rearrangement joins TRBV28 to TRBJ2-7; TRBD2 might be the D (5 bases). CDR1 is MDHEN and CDR2 is SYDVKM in the germline V gene. V was shortened by 10 bases and J by 0 bases, with 13 bases between the two germline ends. This CDR3 region has 13 residues. The CDR3 DNA sequence: TGTGCCAACAGAGGGTCCAGCTCCTACGAGCAGTACTTC. It specifies CANRGSSSYEQYF. The full variable domain, its missing parts supplied by reference TRBV28 and TRBJ2-7, is DVKVTQSSRYLVKRTGEKVFLECVQDMDHENMFWYRQDPGLGLRLIYFSYDVKMKEKGDIPEGYSVSREKKERFSLILESASTNQTSMYLCANRGSSSYEQYFGPGTRLTVT.

Regarding this clonotype: This CDR3 fails to terminate in the conserved phenylalanine or tryptophan, so it likely reflects a read error. The chain combines TRBV12-3 or TRBV12-4 with TRBJ2-3; maybe TRBD1 (5 bases). The CDR3 runs to 15 residues. The CDR3, as DNA: TGTGTCAGCAGTTTTGCCAGGGCTATCACAGATACGCAGTATTTG. As protein: CVSSFARAITDTQYL.

Of note for this clonotype: One end of the junction fails to match germline, which may point to a read error. V usage is TRBV29-1 and J usage is TRBJ2-3, with 9 bases fitting TRBD2. The CDR3 is 15 residues long. Germline V gene sequence: CDR1 SQVTM, CDR2 ANQGSEA. CDR3 sequence: CSINTLAGSTDTQYF. The CDR3 DNA follows: TGCAGCATCAATACCCTAGCGGGAAGCACGGATACGCAGTATTTT.

This clonotype has a single count. In this CDR3 the conserved last residue, phenylalanine or tryptophan, is missing, so a read error is likely. The V call is TRBV12-3 or TRBV12-4, the J call TRBJ1-1; 10 bases map to TRBD1. The CDR3 runs 15 residues. V shed 7 bases and J 0 bases; nucleotides not matched to a gene: 5. DNA for the CDR3: TGTGCCAGCAATGGACAGGGGGGCTTGAACACTGAAGCTTTCATT. Translation gives CASNGQGGLNTEAFI.

A word on this clonotype: Given the absence of the conserved phenylalanine or tryptophan at the CDR3 end, a read error is likely. The DNA is omitted, as the CDR3 cannot be located on it reliably, and the CDR3 follows TCRdb's listing. The chain joins TRBV29-1 to TRBJ2-3; TRBD1, the D gene given by the table, was not confirmed from the DNA. With termini counted, the CDR3 has 17 amino acids. Germline-derived CDR1 and CDR2 are SQVTM and ANQGSEA. CDR3 in amino acids: CSLLPYVTGGDTDTRYY.